One T cell receptor (beta chain) is described in this entry. The source of the sample is a study of monozygotic twins with inflammatory bowel disease. UMIs bearing a 6-nucleotide sample barcode were added through template switching. One entry per CDR3 protein, without DNA, is what TCRdb gives after re-calling the 5' RACE reads. The listing records approximately 420,000 distinct CDR3 sequences. The CDR3 has 13 amino acids. The V gene's germline CDR1 is DFQATT and CDR2 SNEGSKA (reference sequence). The sample was blood. This chain links TRBV20-1 with TRBJ1-5; TCRdb designates TRBD1, a call that cannot be tested without DNA. The clonotype was recovered from a human donor with ulcerative colitis or Crohn's disease, or a healthy co-twin of an affected twin (not recorded which). The CDR3: CSARMTGSGPQHF.